Presented here are 7 T cell receptor beta chains from one specimen sequenced in a study of T cell repertoires in cytomegalovirus infection. These receptors lack a known antigen. One entry per CDR3 protein, called by TCRdb with MiXCR from the reads. This table holds under 850,000 distinct CDR3 sequences, around 35% found once. Material: cultured PBMCs, obtained from culture after CMV antigen stimulation. Receptors were obtained from a human donor in good health (CMV status not recorded). Some clones in this sample may be carry-over from other donors' samples.

The count of this clonotype is one. V and J are TRBV6-1 and TRBJ2-5; D gene uncertain. The CDR3 is 12 amino acids. Trimming stripped 5 bases from V and 4 bases from J, with 8 bases between. The germline V gene encodes CDR1 MNHNS and CDR2 SASEGT. CDR3 DNA: TGTGCCAGCAGTATGGTCAGAGAGACCCAGTACTTC. It is translated as CASSMVRETQYF.

DNA of the CDR3: TGTGCCAGCAGCCCCCGCCCTAGCAGCGGAGGGAATGAGCAGTTCTTC. It encodes CASSPRPSSGGNEQFF. The J gene is TRBJ2-1, the V gene TRBV7-6; TRBD2 might be the D (6 bases). Germline V gene data show CDR1 as SGHVS and CDR2 as FNYEAQ. V was trimmed by 5 bases and J by 7 bases, leaving 21 bases between them. There are 16 residues in the CDR3.

V gene TRBV10-3 combines with J gene TRBJ1-6; D remains ambiguous. The CDR3 length is 13 residues. The germline V gene encodes CDR1 ENHRY and CDR2 SYGVKD. The germline V and J ends were trimmed by 6 bases and 8 bases, with 11 bases remaining between them. This CDR3 is CAISTTLHSPLHF. DNA of the CDR3: TGTGCCATCAGCACCACGTTGCATTCACCCCTCCACTTT.

V gene TRBV2 combines with J gene TRBJ2-2, with D unclear. There are 13 residues in the CDR3. With 6 bases removed from V and 6 bases from J, the gap between germline ends came to 11 bases. From germline, CDR1 is SNHLY and CDR2 FYNNEI. The DNA for the CDR3 is TGTGCCAGCAGCCCCATGTCCTCCGGGGAGCTGTTTTTT. The encoded protein is CASSPMSSGELFF.

This clonotype appeared a few times. The chain has TRBV7-2 and TRBJ2-7; D gene uncertain. CDR1 and CDR2 (germline): SGHTA, FQGNSA. V lost 8 bases, J lost 5 bases, and 16 bases lay in between. The CDR3 runs 13 residues. The CDR3 DNA reads as TGTGCCAGCGGGATTCCCTCCCGGGACGAGCAGTACTTC. Translation: CASGIPSRDEQYF.

The V call is TRBV5-1, the J call TRBJ2-5; 7 positions agree with TRBD1. The CDR3 loop spans 15 amino acids. The germline V gene has CDR1 SGHRS and CDR2 YFSETQ. V trimming: 0 bases; J trimming: 1 base; junction bases outside the gene matches: 3. CDR3 in DNA: TGCGCCAGCAGCTTGGTACAGGGGCCCCAAGAGACCCAGTACTTC. Its translation: CASSLVQGPQETQYF.

The V gene is TRBV7-2, the J gene TRBJ2-2; tentative D call: TRBD2 (6 bases). In germline, CDR1 is SGHTA, CDR2 FQGNSA. The CDR3 consists of 15 residues. V dropped 5 bases and J dropped 2 bases, with 12 bases sitting between them. This chain's CDR3 is CASSDRLVNTGELFF. The CDR3 DNA is TGTGCCAGCAGCGACCGACTAGTCAACACCGGGGAGCTGTTTTTT.